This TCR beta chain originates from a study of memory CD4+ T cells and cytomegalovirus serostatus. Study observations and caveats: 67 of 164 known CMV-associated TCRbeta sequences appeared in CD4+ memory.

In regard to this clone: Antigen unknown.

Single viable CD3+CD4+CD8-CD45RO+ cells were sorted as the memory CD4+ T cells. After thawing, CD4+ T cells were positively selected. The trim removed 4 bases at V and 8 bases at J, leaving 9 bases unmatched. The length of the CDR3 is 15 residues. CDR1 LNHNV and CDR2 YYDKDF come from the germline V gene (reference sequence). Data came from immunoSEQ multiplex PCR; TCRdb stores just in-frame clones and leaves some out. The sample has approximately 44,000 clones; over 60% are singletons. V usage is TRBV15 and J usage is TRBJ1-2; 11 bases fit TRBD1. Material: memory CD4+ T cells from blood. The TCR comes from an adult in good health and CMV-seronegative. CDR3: CATSTQAGTGGGYTF. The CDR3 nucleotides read TGTGCCACCAGCACACAAGCCGGGACAGGGGGAGGCTACACCTTC.